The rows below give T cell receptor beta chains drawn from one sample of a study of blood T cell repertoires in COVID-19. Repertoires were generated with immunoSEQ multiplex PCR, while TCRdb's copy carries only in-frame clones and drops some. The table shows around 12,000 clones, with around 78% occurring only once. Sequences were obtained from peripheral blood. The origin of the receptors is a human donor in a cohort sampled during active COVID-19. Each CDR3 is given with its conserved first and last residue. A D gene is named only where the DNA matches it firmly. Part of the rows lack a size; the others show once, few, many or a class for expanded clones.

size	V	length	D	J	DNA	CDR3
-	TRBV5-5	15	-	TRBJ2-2	TGTGCCAGCAGCTTGTCCAGGCAGGGGACCGGGGAGCTGTTTTTT	CASSLSRQGTGELFF
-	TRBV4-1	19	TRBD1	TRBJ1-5	TGCGCCAGCAGCCAGCTACCGGGACAGGGCGCTGGGAGCAATCAGCCCCAGCATTTT	CASSQLPGQGAGSNQPQHF
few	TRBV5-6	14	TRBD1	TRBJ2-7	TGTGCCAGCAGCTTGGGGACAGGTGCCTACGAGCAGTACTTC	CASSLGTGAYEQYF
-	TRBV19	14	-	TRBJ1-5	TGTGCCAGTAGTATACCCGGGATCAATCAGCCCCAGCATTTT	CASSIPGINQPQHF
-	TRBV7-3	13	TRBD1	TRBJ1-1	TGTGCCAGCAGCTCAGGGGGTTGGACTGAAGCTTTCTTT	CASSSGGWTEAFF
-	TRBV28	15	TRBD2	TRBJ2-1	TGTGCCAGCAGTTTAATAGCGGGAGTGGGCAATGAGCAGTTCTTC	CASSLIAGVGNEQFF
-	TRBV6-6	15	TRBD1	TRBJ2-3	TGTGCCAGCAGGGCCGGGACAGGGAAATCAGATACGCAGTATTTT	CASRAGTGKSDTQYF
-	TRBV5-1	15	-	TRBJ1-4	TGCGCCAGCAGGCCAACCGGGAACAGAAATGAAAAACTGTTTTTT	CASRPTGNRNEKLFF
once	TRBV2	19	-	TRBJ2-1	TGTGCCAGCCGTCCCCCCGCGGGCTTTGGCGTAAAAGTCTACAATGAGCAGTTCTTC	CASRPPAGFGVKVYNEQFF
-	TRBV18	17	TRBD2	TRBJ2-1	TGTGCCAGCTCATGGGGACTAGCGGGAGGGCCGGACAATGAGCAGTTCTTC	CASSWGLAGGPDNEQFF
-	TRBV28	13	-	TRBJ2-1	TGTGCCAGCAGTTTTCTAGCGCCGCCCGAGCAGTTCTTC	CASSFLAPPEQFF
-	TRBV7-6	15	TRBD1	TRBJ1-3	TGTGCCAGCAGCCGAGGGACAGACTCTGGAAACACCATATATTTT	CASSRGTDSGNTIYF
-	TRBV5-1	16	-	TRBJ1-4	TGCGCCAGCAGCTTGGTGGCGACAGGTATAAATGAAAAACTGTTTTTT	CASSLVATGINEKLFF
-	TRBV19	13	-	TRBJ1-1	TGTGCCAGTAGTACCGTAATGAACACTGAAGCTTTCTTT	CASSTVMNTEAFF
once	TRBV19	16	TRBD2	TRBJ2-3	TGTGCCAGTAGTATATATAGCGGGACACCCACAGATACGCAGTATTTT	CASSIYSGTPTDTQYF
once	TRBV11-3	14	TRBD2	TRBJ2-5	TGTGCCAGCAGCTCCCCGGGGGGGGAACGGACCCAGTACTTC	CASSSPGGERTQYF
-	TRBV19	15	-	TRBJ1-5	TGTGCCAGTAGCTACCGCGAGTTCAGCAATCAGCCCCAGCATTTT	CASSYREFSNQPQHF
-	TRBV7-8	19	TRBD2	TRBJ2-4	TGTGCCAGCAGCTTAGGGAGAGGTTTCGAGCGGGAGGCCAAAAACATTCAGTACTTC	CASSLGRGFEREAKNIQYF
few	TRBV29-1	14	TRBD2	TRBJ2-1	TGCAGCGTCCAAGGACTAGCGGGGGACAATGAGCAGTTCTTC	CSVQGLAGDNEQFF
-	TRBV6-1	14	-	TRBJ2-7	TGTGCCAGCAGTGAATCGGGAATGGGGTACGAGCAGTACTTC	CASSESGMGYEQYF
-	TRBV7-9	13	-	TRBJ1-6	TGTGCCAGCAGCCTTGGACAGAATTCACCCCTCCACTTT	CASSLGQNSPLHF
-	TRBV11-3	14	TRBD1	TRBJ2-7	TGTGCCAGCAGTGACGGACAGGGTGGGAGCGAGCAGTACTTC	CASSDGQGGSEQYF
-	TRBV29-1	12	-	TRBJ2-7	TGCAGCGTTGTTGCGAGCTCCTACGAGCAGTACTTC	CSVVASSYEQYF
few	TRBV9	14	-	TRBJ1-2	TGTGCCAGCAGCGACCCAGGGAAAAACTATGGCTACACCTTC	CASSDPGKNYGYTF
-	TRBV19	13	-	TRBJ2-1	TGTGCCAGTAGCCAGGACTTTTACAATGAGCAGTTCTTC	CASSQDFYNEQFF
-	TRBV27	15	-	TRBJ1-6	TGTGCCAGCAGTCAATTGGACAGCGCTAATTCACCCCTCCACTTT	CASSQLDSANSPLHF
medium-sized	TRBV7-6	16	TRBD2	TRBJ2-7	TGTGCCAGCAGCTCATCTAGCGGACGAGGCTCCTACGAGCAGTACTTC	CASSSSSGRGSYEQYF
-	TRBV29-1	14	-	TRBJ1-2	TGCAGCGCCCGGGACAATGGAGCTAACTATGGCTACACCTTC	CSARDNGANYGYTF
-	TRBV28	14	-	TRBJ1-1	TGTGCCAGCAGTCCATTATCAGTGAACACTGAAGCTTTCTTT	CASSPLSVNTEAFF
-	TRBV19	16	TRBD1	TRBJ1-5	TGTGCCAGTAGTGCCCGGACAGGGAGTTTTAATCAGCCCCAGCATTTT	CASSARTGSFNQPQHF
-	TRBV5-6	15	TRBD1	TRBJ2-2	TGTGCCAGCAGCCTAGGACAGGGGCGGGCCGGGGAGCTGTTTTTT	CASSLGQGRAGELFF
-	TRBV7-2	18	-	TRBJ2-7	TGTGCCAGCAGCTTAGATTCGTCCAGTCCTCGCGGAATGTACGAGCAGTACTTC	CASSLDSSSPRGMYEQYF